This record covers a single TCR beta chain. The table lists this clone with a count of one. Its antigen is still unknown. Per-base qualities were not stored, and no clone one base away is much larger. The CDR3 runs 14 residues from the cysteine to the phenylalanine. Only CDR3 DNA remains: 42 bases, in frame from the first base. From the germline V gene, CDR1 is SGHVS and CDR2 is FQNEAQ. Germline trimming: 5 bases from V, 3 bases from J; junction bases outside gene matches: 4. These data originate in a study of cytomegalovirus exposure and HLA in healthy donors (dated by TCRdb to about 2017). Regarding the complete study: According to an earlier analysis of 587 of the donors, some 180 million T cells yielded approximately 120 million unique TCR beta sequences and 276 Gb of sequence data. The study aimed to test whether signatures of past pathogen exposure could be identified by cataloging public T cell receptors. Of the approximately 400 genotyped donors, over 65% fell in the genetic ancestry cluster associated with self-reported Caucasian donors. Rather than using new phenotypic data, the later analysis identified candidate immune exposures from TCR beta sequences and from how often those sequences occurred across donors. Roughly five DR-DQ haplotypes were handled as single units for association and clustering because linkage in the cohort was strong. Donor age, sex, ethnicity and CMV serostatus were compiled together with the repertoire data. Typing coverage differed by locus: A, B, C, DRB1 and DQB1 were typed in roughly 629-630 donors, DQA1 in roughly 510, DPA1 in some 570, and DPB1 in just under 480. In a later analysis, previously published TCR beta repertoires from more than 500 donors were re-analyzed and high-resolution HLA genotyping was added so that TCR occurrence patterns could be studied. Along with the roughly 610-subject first cohort, a separate validation cohort of some 130 different subjects was used. Among about 360 genotyped donors of the cohort, an average of approximately 230,000 unique TCR beta nucleotide sequences were sequenced per donor, about a sixth of them non-productive. Genome-wide SNP genotypes for about three fifths of the roughly 670 donors were used in a later genetic analysis, which treated that subset as a discovery cohort. Every discovery cohort repertoire had been produced on one sequencing platform. An earlier analysis of about 600 of the donors used high-throughput TCR beta sequencing to judge whether each TCR beta V gene segment behaved as functional or pseudogenic. High-throughput TCR immunosequencing, statistical association of individual TCRs with disease status, and machine learning were combined to predict cytomegalovirus infection status. Both class I and class II loci were covered by HLA typing, at four-digit resolution. The study profiled the T cell repertoires of 550 to 700 subjects by immunosequencing and related them to cytomegalovirus serostatus. Roughly 300 gigabases of sequencing data and 70 million to 95 million unique TCR sequences made up an early release that covered approximately 700 HLA-typed donors.

What the work shows at the level of the full study, not this receptor alone: Over 15 rarely observed V segments, including chromosome 9 orphons, were excluded from the earlier analysis of about 600 of the donors because counts were too low. An earlier analysis of around 540 of the donors showed that most TCR beta V segments appeared in productive rearrangements either about 87% or about 30% of the time, which broadly matched IMGT annotations. CMV serostatus was the only immune exposure information available for the cohort. Because the 87-base-pair reads could not distinguish some IMGT-functional V segments, including TRBV6-2 and TRBV6-3, those segments were excluded. Most TCR sequences were observed very rarely across donors, whereas some public TCRs were present in many individuals. A cluster of highly shared sequence variants was judged likely to be a technical artifact of the sequencing pipeline. It was suggested by the authors that the approach could potentially be generalized to other disease states and immunological phenotypes. In vitro tests confirmed that a few of the cytomegalovirus-associated TCR beta chains recognize cytomegalovirus antigens. Because HLA typing was unavailable for some donors at each locus, only the typed subset was used in association tests. In the study, 164 TCR beta chains were listed as associated with cytomegalovirus. A further reported finding was that TCR beta sequences accurately predicted the HLA-A and HLA-B alleles for most subjects in the first cohort. Correlated functional status among segregating V segments might reflect linkage disequilibrium, but an unknown experimental factor could not be ruled out. In a later analysis, 16,951 TCR beta sequences were associated with specific HLA alleles at a false discovery rate of 0.05. In this cohort, only TCR beta chains were sequenced, and detectable features were limited by the absence of alpha or paired-chain data. Compared with equally common non-associated chains, HLA-associated TCR beta chains in a later analysis were more clonally expanded and had lower generation probabilities. The classifier was reported to diagnose cytomegalovirus status with high specificity and sensitivity in both the original and validation cohorts. Compared with the approximately 700-donor mean, donors in an Asian-associated ancestry cluster had fewer N-insertions in productive TCRs, according to a later genetic analysis. Strong co-occurrence of HLA alleles, especially DR and DQ, made assigning TCR associations to individual alleles difficult. The presence/absence analyses assumed that sequencing depth was roughly uniform across donors, and that assumption may not be true. In a later analysis, most CMV-associated TCR beta chains were found to appear HLA-restricted, with HLA associations seemingly driven largely by CMV exposure. A later analysis reported that several top co-occurrence clusters appeared linked to parvovirus B19, influenza, CMV and Epstein-Barr virus. A later genetic analysis associated a missense DCLRE1C variant with V-gene and J-gene trimming of TCR beta chains, and an independent cohort replicated the association. In a later analysis, the rate of TCR association differed among HLA loci, with DRB1 alleles having the most associated TCRs and HLA-C alleles having the fewest.

In total, 600 or so healthy bone marrow donors made up the cohort. All cohort members were sampled while nominally healthy, although unrecorded immune exposures were likely present. The donor tested CMV seronegative, placing the donor among the 350 or so seronegative members of the cohort. A peripheral blood sample was collected from each donor, and TCR beta sequencing was performed on peripheral blood mononuclear cells. The Qiagen DNeasy Blood Extraction Kit was used to extract genomic DNA from the blood cell samples. The library was generated by the immunoSEQ multiplex PCR assay. A mixture of 60 forward primers for TCR Vbeta segments and 13 reverse primers for TCR Jbeta segments was used in the multiplex PCR. A multiplex PCR assay on genomic DNA amplified the CDR3 region of rearranged TCR beta genes. The amplified TCR beta libraries were sequenced on the Illumina HiSeq System as 87-base-pair reads. In the authors' own workflow: Across the 500 to 700 repertoires, a later analysis counted tens of millions of unique TCR beta chains, 9.5 million to 12 million of which were shared by at least two donors. Raw reads were error-corrected and collapsed into unique sequences with a nearest-neighbor algorithm that merged closely related sequences to remove PCR and sequencing errors. CDR3 sequences were aligned to IMGT reference sequences to assign V, D and J gene segments. For a sequence to be retained, at least a six-nucleotide match to both a V gene segment and a J gene segment was required. A rearrangement counted as productive if the CDR3 had no stop codons and remained in frame with V and J, and every other rearrangement counted as non-productive. CDR3 was defined according to IMGT convention as the region running from the second conserved V-encoded cysteine to the conserved J-encoded phenylalanine. The earlier analysis of about 610 of the donors excluded any sequence lacking an unambiguous match to a single V gene segment. An earlier analysis of over 450 of the donors classified V segments as functional when productive rearrangements were above 56.7% and as segregating when the standard deviation between donors was above 5%. A statistical classification framework was built for diagnosing cytomegalovirus status from the catalog of TCR beta chain sequences. In a later analysis, V and J genes were assigned by comparing TCR nucleotide sequences against IMGT/GENE-DB human TR gene sequences. The TCRdist pipeline was used in a later analysis to assign CDR3 sequences and most-parsimonious VDJ recombination scenarios. In a later analysis, every TCR beta chain was defined by the combination of its CDR3 amino acid sequence and its V-gene family, and reads without a unique V-gene family were dropped. To address suspected cross-contamination and a sequencing artifact, a later analysis removed approximately 590 highly shared, low-generation-probability nucleotide sequences. In a later analysis, a clonal expansion index was calculated for each public chain from normalized within-repertoire ranks of inferred template counts. In a later analysis, generation probabilities were computed using a VDJ recombination model fitted to out-of-frame rearrangements, and the results were checked against IGoR. A later analysis scored TCR-TCR, TCR-HLA and TCR-CMV co-occurrence with hypergeometric tests, applying a repertoire-size bias correction to TCR pairs. A later analysis estimated false discovery rates by permuting HLA or CMV assignments 20 times. In a later analysis, co-occurring TCRs were grouped with DBSCAN, and TCRdist sequence similarity was added when clustering was performed within HLA-allele-positive subsets. Co-occurrence clustering excluded repertoires with fewer than 30,000 or more than 120,000 public chains, plus five with anomalous nucleotide sharing. The clones in this table, taken by TCRdb from immuneACCESS, are in-frame only. Not every clone is retained; where verified, under half of the shortfall comes from an unresolved V gene, and the cause of the rest is unknown. V, J and clone size derive from that table, while D and trimming were established from the DNA sequence. This sample comprises about 140,000 clones, around 79% of them detected only once. Jointly, the top ten make up 3.5% to 5% of the sample.

Sequences were obtained from PBMCs. Here the chain combines TRBV7-8 and TRBJ2-3; a stretch of 8 junction bases matches TRBD2. The source is a male donor in good health and CMV-seronegative. The base sequence is TGTGCCAGCAGCCCCCGGGGGGGAACAGATACGCAGTATTTT. This encodes CASSPRGGTDTQYF. With the portions outside the CDR3 filled from the reference TRBV7-8 and TRBJ2-3 genes, the complete variable region becomes GAGVSQSPRYKVAKRGQDVALRCDPISGHVSLFWYQQALGQGPEFLTYFQNEAQLDKSGLPSDRFFAERPEGSVSTLKIQRTQQEDSAVYLCASSPRGGTDTQYFGPGTRLTVL.